These T cell receptor beta chains were read from a single sample in a study of blood T cell repertoires in COVID-19. The method was immunoSEQ multiplex PCR; TCRdb's version includes in-frame clones alone and lacks a portion of them. The top ten clones hold approximately 9% of a sample with over 250,000 clones, roughly 86% of them seen once. Material: PBMCs or T cells enriched from blood (not recorded which). The receptors were gathered from a woman aged 18 to 35 who had recovered from COVID-19. Both conserved end residues are part of each CDR3. Each record gives: V gene, clone size, D gene, J gene, CDR3 DNA, CDR3 protein. The D gene is left open where the match is weak. Not every row has a clone size; where given, it reads once, few, many or a size class.

TRBV27	once	TRBD1	TRBJ2-1	TGTGCCAGCCGTCCTCGACAGGGATCTTATGAGCAGTTCTTC	CASRPRQGSYEQFF
TRBV19	-	TRBD1	TRBJ1-2	TGTGCCAGTAGTACCCAGTCAGGACAGGCGCCCTATGGCTACACCTTC	CASSTQSGQAPYGYTF
TRBV30	-	-	TRBJ2-3	TGTGCCTGGAACGGGTTCCGGACAGATACGCAGTATTTT	CAWNGFRTDTQYF
TRBV6-6	-	-	TRBJ1-5	TGTGCCAGCAGCCCACAGGGCCAGAGCAATCAGCCCCAGCATTTT	CASSPQGQSNQPQHF
TRBV2	-	TRBD1	TRBJ1-5	TGTGCCAGCAGTTTACAGGGGGAGGATCAGCCCCAGCATTTT	CASSLQGEDQPQHF
TRBV6-5	-	TRBD1	TRBJ1-2	TGTGCCAGCAGCTGGGGACAGCAGAGCGGCTACACCTTC	CASSWGQQSGYTF
TRBV3-1/TRBV3-2	-	TRBD1	TRBJ2-7	TGTGCCAGCAGCCGCGGGACAGGGGCCTACGAGCAGTACTTC	CASSRGTGAYEQYF
TRBV4-2	-	-	TRBJ1-2	TGTGCCAGCAGCCAAGTTTCGGATGGCTACACCTTC	CASSQVSDGYTF
TRBV9	-	TRBD1	TRBJ2-5	TGTGCCAGCAGCGCTCAACAGGGGTCCCGCCAAGAGACCCAGTACTTC	CASSAQQGSRQETQYF
TRBV4-2	few	-	TRBJ1-6	TGTGCCAGCAGCCAAGATCAATGGAGGAATTCACCCCTCCACTTT	CASSQDQWRNSPLHF
TRBV29-1	-	-	TRBJ2-7	TGCAGCGCCCTGACAGACTACGAGCAGTACTTC	CSALTDYEQYF
TRBV7-3	few	-	TRBJ1-2	TGTGCCAGCAGCTTGTACGCAGGGTCAAGAGGCTACACCTTC	CASSLYAGSRGYTF
TRBV9	-	-	TRBJ1-2	TGTGCCAGCAGCGCCGGGACACCTCTAAACTATGGCTACACCTTC	CASSAGTPLNYGYTF
TRBV7-9	-	TRBD1	TRBJ1-1	TGTGCCAGCAGCTTAGGGGCAGGGGGCGCGAACACTGAAGCTTTCTTT	CASSLGAGGANTEAFF
TRBV12-5	once	TRBD1	TRBJ1-1	TGTGCTAGTGGTTTGGCGAGGACAGGTACCTACACTGAAGCTTTCTTT	CASGLARTGTYTEAFF
TRBV5-4	-	TRBD1	TRBJ1-4	TGTGCCAGCAGCTCACCCGACAGGGGTGCTAATGAAAAACTGTTTTTT	CASSSPDRGANEKLFF
TRBV30	-	-	TRBJ1-4	TGTGCCTGGAGGCGCGGGACCGGTGGCAGGGTTGAAAAACTGTTTTTT	CAWRRGTGGRVEKLFF
TRBV7-9	-	-	TRBJ1-2	TGTGCCAGCAGCTTAGGGACAGCTTATGGCTACACCTTC	CASSLGTAYGYTF
TRBV19	-	TRBD1	TRBJ1-1	TGTGCCAGTAAGGAGTACGGACAGGGCCGCACTGAAGCTTTCTTT	CASKEYGQGRTEAFF
TRBV7-2	-	TRBD1	TRBJ1-2	TGTGCCAGCAGCTCATACGGACAGGATGGGGTCTATGGCTACACCTTC	CASSSYGQDGVYGYTF
TRBV9	few	TRBD1	TRBJ2-1	TGTGCCAGCAGCGTAGTGCGAGGCCGGGACAGGGAGCCCCTCCTGTTCTTC	CASSVVRGRDREPLLFF
TRBV4-3	-	TRBD2	TRBJ2-2	TGCGCCAGCAGCCGAGAATCTAGCGGGGGGGCCGGGGAGCTGTTTTTT	CASSRESSGGAGELFF